The rows below give T cell receptor beta chains drawn from one sample of a study of beta chain features in type 1 diabetes. Data came from immunoSEQ multiplex PCR; TCRdb stores just in-frame clones and leaves some out. The data contain 300,000 to 350,000 clones, 7% to 9% of them seen just once; the ten biggest clones take up 0.44%. Sequenced sample: central memory CD4+ T cells from blood. The receptors stem from a woman aged 18-29 years in good health. Each CDR3 is given with its conserved first and last residue. The D gene is left open where the match is weak. Rows give clone size only sometimes, using once, few, many, or a class for an expanded clone.

V,J,D,size,DNA,CDR3
TRBV4-2,TRBJ2-6,TRBD1,few,TGTGCCAGCAGCCAACCGGGACAGGGAGTAGGTGGGGCCAACGTCCTGACTTTC,CASSQPGQGVGGANVLTF
TRBV6-1,TRBJ2-4,-,few,TGTGCCAGCAGTGAAGCGCCTCGAAACATTCAGTACTTC,CASSEAPRNIQYF
TRBV12-5,TRBJ2-7,TRBD2,few,TGTGCTAGTGGTTCAATAAGGTGGCGGGAGTTCTCCTACGAGCAGTACTTC,CASGSIRWREFSYEQYF
TRBV9,TRBJ2-1,TRBD2,-,TGTGCCAGCAGCCAGGCGGGAGGCTTTGAGCAGTTCTTC,CASSQAGGFEQFF
TRBV14,TRBJ1-2,TRBD1,-,TGTGCCAGCAGCCACGGGACAGGGCGGTCTAACTATGGCTACACCTTC,CASSHGTGRSNYGYTF
TRBV11-2,TRBJ2-1,-,-,TGTGCCAGCAGGGACCAGGGCTACAATGAGCAGTTCTTC,CASRDQGYNEQFF
TRBV6-5,TRBJ1-2,-,few,TGTGCCAGCAGTTACGACAGGAACTATGGCTACACCTTC,CASSYDRNYGYTF
TRBV5-4,TRBJ2-1,-,few,TGTGCCAGCAGCTTGCTGGCCTTGGGATCAGAGCAGTTCTTC,CASSLLALGSEQFF
TRBV5-4,TRBJ2-2,TRBD1,few,TGTGCCAGCAGCTTTCCCGGGACAGGGGCCACCGGGGAGCTGTTTTTT,CASSFPGTGATGELFF
TRBV7-2,TRBJ2-7,-,-,TGTGCCAGCAGCTCCCGGTCCTCCTACGAGCAGTACTTC,CASSSRSSYEQYF